The rows below give T cell receptor beta chains drawn from one sample of a study of beta chain features in type 1 diabetes. TCRdb's table, derived via immunoSEQ multiplex PCR, lists solely in-frame clones and lacks some. The sample gives about 930,000 clones, about a sixth of which show up once; about 0.02% is in the top ten. The specimen was naive CD4+ T cells from blood. These TCRs come from a woman aged 18-29 years in good health. Both conserved end residues are trimmed from each CDR3. Each record gives: V gene, CDR3 protein.

TRBV10-1 ASSGGIEREQF
TRBV9 ASTTGDTNYGYT
TRBV9 ASSVDFMETQY
TRBV28 ASSLGLRTYGSGANVLT
TRBV5-1 ASSLNGWTAQSYGYT
TRBV4-3 ASKHLQFWRGNYNEQF
TRBV7-3 ASSPATSGTYEQY
TRBV10-3 AIRGQALLTGELF
TRBV5-4 ASRASGRPPYEQY
TRBV15 ATSSGAGAHTYLPQH
TRBV2 ASRVAGRETQY
TRBV28 ASSVGALYGYT
TRBV10-3 ASIPSGQLLAQY
TRBV7-2 ASSLQVASTDTQY
TRBV2 ASSGQGQETQY
TRBV19 ASSNSVTKNYGYT
TRBV20-1 SASYNRKQY
TRBV10-3 AISGPRGEGGRVIYEQY
TRBV5-4 ASSSTGKGTNEKLF
TRBV28 ATVTSGSYNEQF
TRBV9 ASSVFVSPDTQY
TRBV7-9 ASSGANYGYT
TRBV5-4 ASSLQGGAEAF
TRBV28 ASRLQGTDIQY
TRBV9 ASSVAAGARDTQY
TRBV7-9 ASSFSSGDIQY